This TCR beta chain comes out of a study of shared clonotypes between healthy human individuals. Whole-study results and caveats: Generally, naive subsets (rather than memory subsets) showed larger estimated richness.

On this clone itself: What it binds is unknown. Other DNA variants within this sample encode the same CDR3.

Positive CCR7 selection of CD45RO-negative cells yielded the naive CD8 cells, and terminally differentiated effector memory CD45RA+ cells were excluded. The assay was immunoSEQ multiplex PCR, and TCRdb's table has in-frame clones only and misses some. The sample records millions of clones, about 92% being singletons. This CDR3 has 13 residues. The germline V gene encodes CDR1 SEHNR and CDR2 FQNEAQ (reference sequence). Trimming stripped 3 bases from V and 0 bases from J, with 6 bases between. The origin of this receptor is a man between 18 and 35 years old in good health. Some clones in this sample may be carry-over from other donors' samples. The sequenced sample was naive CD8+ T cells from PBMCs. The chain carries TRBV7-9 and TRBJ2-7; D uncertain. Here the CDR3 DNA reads TGTGCCAGCAGCTTCAAGGGCTCCTACGAGCAGTACTTC. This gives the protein CASSFKGSYEQYF.